The 29 T cell receptor beta chains below were found in one sample sequenced in a study of blood T cell repertoires in COVID-19. Measured with immunoSEQ multiplex PCR; TCRdb has only the in-frame clones, and not every one. The table includes roughly 150,000 clones, roughly 87% detected once. Sequenced input: PBMCs or T cells enriched from blood (not recorded which). These receptors came from a woman between 40 and 50 years old who had been exposed to COVID-19.

The V call is TRBV10-1, the J call TRBJ2-3, with 8 positions matching TRBD2. CDR1 and CDR2 from the germline V gene are WNHNN and SYGVQD (reference sequence). This CDR3 comprises 14 residues. V dropped 6 bases and J dropped 2; count of bases not matched to a gene: 4. CDR3 sequence: CASSLLADTDTQYF. In nucleotides, the CDR3 is TGCGCCAGCAGCCTACTAGCGGACACAGATACGCAGTATTTT.

This chain connects TRBV7-2 to TRBJ2-2; tentatively, D is TRBD1 (6 bases). Germline lookup yields CDR1 SGHTA and CDR2 FQGNSA. This CDR3 comprises 14 residues. V lost 5 bases to trimming and J lost 1 base, with 8 bases between them. CDR3 DNA sequence: TGTGCCAGCAGCCCACAGGGGAACACCGGGGAGCTGTTTTTT. Encoded protein: CASSPQGNTGELFF.

The chain is built from TRBV19 and TRBJ2-1; TRBD2 agrees at 7 bases. This CDR3 is built from 17 residues. J gave up 4 bases and V 3 bases, and 12 bases lay outside the gene matches. Germline-derived CDR1 and CDR2 are LNHDA and SQIVND (reference sequence). The DNA for the CDR3 is TGTGCCAGTAGTATGGTTATCGGGTCGGGAGGATACAATGAGCAGTTCTTC. Its protein is CASSMVIGSGGYNEQFF.

This clone was found once. The V gene is TRBV5-1, the J gene TRBJ1-2; 7 bases match TRBD1. Looked up from germline, CDR1 is SGHRS and CDR2 is YFSETQ. V gave up 2 bases and J gave up 6 bases; unmatched junction bases: 1. The CDR3 spans 12 residues. The CDR3 nucleotides are TGCGCCAGCAGCTTCCAGGGGGATGGCTACACCTTC. Amino acid sequence: CASSFQGDGYTF.

This clone was picked up one time. The chain links TRBV28 to TRBJ2-7; perhaps TRBD2 as D (6 bases). V was shortened by 3 bases and J by 2 bases, with 14 bases between the two germline ends. In germline, CDR1 is MDHEN, CDR2 SYDVKM. CDR3 length: 15 residues. CDR3 in amino acids: CASSFREKGTYEQYF. The CDR3 DNA reads TGTGCCAGCAGTTTCCGGGAGAAGGGAACCTACGAGCAGTACTTC.

The V and J genes are TRBV2 and TRBJ2-1, with a tentative D call TRBD2 (6 bases). Germline V gives CDR1 SNHLY, CDR2 FYNNEI. V shed 8 bases and J shed 5 bases, with 10 bases lying between them. The CDR3 totals 12 residues. The CDR3 DNA sequence: TGTGCCAGCTGGGGGACTGACAATGAGCAGTTCTTC. Protein: CASWGTDNEQFF. Using reference TRBV2 and TRBJ2-1 for the parts outside the CDR3, the full variable domain is EPEVTQTPSHQVTQMGQEVILRCVPISNHLYFYWYRQILGQKVEFLVSFYNNEISEKSEIFDDQFSVERPDGSNFTLKIRSTKLEDSAMYFCASWGTDNEQFFGPGTRLTVL.

The chain recombines TRBV28 with TRBJ2-7, with D perhaps TRBD1 (5 bases). V was trimmed by 4 bases and J by 5 bases, leaving 9 bases between them. This CDR3 comprises 12 residues. Germline V gene lookup returns CDR1 MDHEN and CDR2 SYDVKM. CDR3 nucleotide sequence: TGTGCCAGCAGTTCCCAGGGAAACGAGCAGTACTTC. This sequence encodes CASSSQGNEQYF.

The count of this clone is one. The rearrangement joins TRBV2 to TRBJ1-6; 10 bases line up with TRBD1. The CDR3 has 15 amino acids. The V segment lost 2 bases and the J segment 8 bases; nucleotides outside the gene matches: 3. Germline values: CDR1 SNHLY, CDR2 FYNNEI. The CDR3 region is CASSEFGTGDSPLHF. The CDR3 region has the DNA TGTGCCAGCAGTGAATTCGGGACAGGGGATTCACCCCTCCACTTT.

The chain combines TRBV3-1 (or the pseudogene TRBV3-2) with TRBJ2-7; 9 bases fit TRBD1. Germline V gene lookup returns CDR1 LGHDT and CDR2 YNNKEL (reference sequence). Losses at the gene ends were 4 bases for V and 4 bases for J; bases not matched to a gene: 5. This CDR3 has 14 amino acids. CDR3 coding DNA: TGTGCCAGCAGCCGATCGGGACAGGGATACGAGCAGTACTTC. Translating it yields CASSRSGQGYEQYF.

V is TRBV19 and J is TRBJ1-4, with a possible D match to TRBD1 (6 bases). Trimming took 1 base from V and 5 from J, leaving 8 bases between them. This CDR3 comprises 14 residues. CDR1 LNHDA and CDR2 SQIVND come from the germline V gene (reference sequence). The CDR3 region is CASSIGQGNEKLFF. For the CDR3, the DNA is TGTGCCAGTAGTATAGGGCAGGGGAATGAAAAACTGTTTTTT.

V is TRBV5-1 and J is TRBJ1-3, with 7 bases fitting TRBD1. In germline, CDR1 is SGHRS, CDR2 YFSETQ. V shed 4 bases and J 3 bases; nucleotides not matched to a gene: 4. CDR3 length equals 14 residues. The CDR3 loop reads CASSITGVGNTIYF. CDR3 bases: TGCGCCAGCAGCATAACAGGGGTTGGAAACACCATATATTTT.

The V call is TRBV6-5, the J call TRBJ1-2, with D unresolved. Germline V gene sequence: CDR1 MNHEY, CDR2 SVGAGI. The CDR3 totals 14 residues. The ends were cut back, 5 bases at V and 4 bases at J, with 14 bases in the middle. CDR3 region: CASSLEGRTYGYTF. The CDR3 DNA reads TGTGCCAGCAGTCTCGAGGGTCGGACCTATGGCTACACCTTC.

The chain has TRBV4-1 and TRBJ2-7, with D perhaps TRBD1 (6 bases). Germline V gene data show CDR1 as MGHRA and CDR2 as YSYEKL. V was shortened by 0 bases and J by 2 bases, with 20 bases between the two germline ends. There are 18 residues in the CDR3. As DNA, the CDR3 is TGCGCCAGCAGCCAAGATAAGGGCCTCGGGACATCTGCCTACGAGCAGTACTTC. It encodes CASSQDKGLGTSAYEQYF.

The rearrangement joins TRBV6-1 to TRBJ2-3; 11 positions agree with TRBD2. The germline CDR1 and CDR2 sequences are MNHNS and SASEGT. The CDR3 loop spans 18 amino acids. Germline trimming cut 2 bases from V and 2 bases from J; bases unmatched to any gene: 9. The CDR3 region is CASSESRETSGITDTQYF. CDR3 sequence (DNA): TGTGCCAGCAGTGAAAGCAGGGAGACTAGCGGGATCACAGATACGCAGTATTTT.

The chain employs TRBV2 and TRBJ2-1; unclear D gene. This CDR3 is built from 15 residues. Germline CDR1 SNHLY, CDR2 FYNNEI. V lost 6 bases and J lost 7, with 19 bases in between. CDR3 nucleotide sequence: TGTGCCAGCAGCTCAAACGGAAACTTAGCTAATGAGCAGTTCTTC. Translating gives CASSSNGNLANEQFF. Full variable domain (outside the CDR3, taken from reference TRBV2 and TRBJ2-1): EPEVTQTPSHQVTQMGQEVILRCVPISNHLYFYWYRQILGQKVEFLVSFYNNEISEKSEIFDDQFSVERPDGSNFTLKIRSTKLEDSAMYFCASSSNGNLANEQFFGPGTRLTVL.

This clone was seen once. This rearrangement joins TRBV19 to TRBJ1-1, with 9 bases matching TRBD1. V lost 7 bases and J lost 1; bases outside the gene matches: 7. CDR3 length equals 15 residues. Germline V gene lookup returns CDR1 LNHDA and CDR2 SQIVND (reference sequence). The CDR3 sequence is CASTPTGGQNTEAFF. Written as DNA, the CDR3 is TGTGCCAGTACCCCGACAGGGGGGCAGAACACTGAAGCTTTCTTT.

The chain uses TRBV27 and TRBJ1-1; D remains ambiguous. Trimming took 7 bases from V and 3 from J, leaving 15 bases between them. Looked up from germline, CDR1 is MNHEY and CDR2 is SMNVEV (reference sequence). The CDR3 is 14 residues long. The CDR3 DNA reads TGTGCCAGCACCCCTCCTGGGAGTCACACTGAAGCTTTCTTT. It yields the protein CASTPPGSHTEAFF.

This rearrangement joins TRBV13 to TRBJ1-2; 9 positions agree with TRBD1. Trimming cost V 0 bases and J 8 bases; bases outside gene matches: 4. The CDR3 contains 14 residues. Germline loops: CDR1 PRHDT, CDR2 FYEKMQ (reference sequence). In DNA form, the CDR3 reads TGTGCCAGCAGCTTAGGGGGGACAGGGAGGGGCTACACCTTC. Its protein is CASSLGGTGRGYTF. Drawing the rest from reference TRBV13 and TRBJ1-2, the complete variable domain is AAGVIQSPRHLIKEKRETATLKCYPIPRHDTVYWYQQGPGQDPQFLISFYEKMQSDKGSIPDRFSAQQFSDYHSELNMSSLELGDSALYFCASSLGGTGRGYTFGSGTRLTVV.

The chain couples TRBV5-5 to TRBJ2-7, with a possible D match to TRBD1 (7 bases). This CDR3 comprises 13 residues. Germline values: CDR1 SGHKS, CDR2 YYEKEE (reference sequence). The ends were cut back, 4 bases at V and 4 bases at J, with 12 bases in the middle. CDR3 nucleotide sequence: TGTGCCAGCAGCCCAGGGGGGCGTTACGAGCAGTACTTC. Amino acids: CASSPGGRYEQYF.

The chain uses TRBV10-2 and TRBJ2-1, with 8 bases matching TRBD2. The ends lost 6 bases at V and 5 bases at J; junction bases unmatched: 6. The germline V gene has CDR1 WSHSY and CDR2 SAAADI. The CDR3 totals 14 residues. CDR3 loop: CASSTAGAHNEQFF. As DNA, the CDR3 is TGCGCCAGCAGCACAGCGGGAGCTCACAATGAGCAGTTCTTC.

The chain couples TRBV19 to TRBJ1-6; 8 bases align to TRBD1. V lost 6 bases and J lost 8; bases outside the gene matches: 3. Germline CDR1 LNHDA, CDR2 SQIVND (reference sequence). The CDR3 has 13 residues. The CDR3, as DNA: TGTGCCAGTAGCGGACAGGGCGATTCACCCCTCCACTTT. It is translated as CASSGQGDSPLHF.

V gene TRBV11-2 combines with J gene TRBJ2-7; 7 bases align to TRBD1. From germline, CDR1 is SGHAT and CDR2 FQNNGV. This CDR3 comprises 12 residues. With V trimmed by 5 bases and J by 6 bases, 4 bases remained unmatched. CDR3 nucleotides: TGTGCCAGCAGCGAACAGGGGAGCGAGCAGTACTTC. Protein: CASSEQGSEQYF.

V and J are TRBV28 and TRBJ2-7; the match to TRBD2 covers 7 bases. The CDR3 spans 15 residues. V was clipped by 8 bases and J by 2 bases; unmatched bases: 12. From germline, CDR1 is MDHEN and CDR2 SYDVKM. The CDR3 coding sequence is TGTGCCAGCCGAACCCAGAAGCGGGGCCCCTACGAGCAGTACTTC. This gives the protein CASRTQKRGPYEQYF.

The V call is TRBV5-1, the J call TRBJ1-1, with a weak D call TRBD1 (5 bases). Trimming removed 3 bases from V and 0 bases from J, with 9 bases in between. Per the germline V gene, CDR1 is SGHRS and CDR2 is YFSETQ. This CDR3 spans 14 amino acids. The CDR3 coding sequence is TGCGCCAGCAGCTCGACAGCGATGAACACTGAAGCTTTCTTT. Amino acid sequence: CASSSTAMNTEAFF.

CDR3 loop: CASSVRGPNGYTF. Here the CDR3 DNA reads TGCGCCAGCAGTGTGAGAGGGCCGAATGGCTACACCTTC. The chain is built from TRBV10-2 and TRBJ1-2; D gene ambiguous. Germline CDR1 and CDR2: WSHSY and SAAADI. The V gene lost 4 bases and the J gene lost 6 bases, with 12 bases spanning the gap. The CDR3 sequence is 13 residues long.

This sequence joins TRBV29-1 and TRBJ1-2, with 8 bases matching TRBD1. Trimming removed 0 bases from V and 2 bases from J; junction bases left unmatched: 5. The CDR3 consists of 15 residues. Germline V CDR1 and CDR2: SQVTM, ANQGSEA. The CDR3 DNA sequence: TGCAGCGTTGAAGATCGAAGACAGGGGAACTATGGCTACACCTTC. This codes for CSVEDRRQGNYGYTF.

The rearrangement links TRBV29-1 to TRBJ2-3; 7 positions match TRBD2. Germline V gives CDR1 SQVTM, CDR2 ANQGSEA. Trimming removed 2 bases from V and 1 base from J; junction bases left unmatched: 6. This CDR3 is 15 amino acids long. For the CDR3, the DNA is TGCAGCGTTGAACCCTCTAGCGGAGGCACAGATACGCAGTATTTT. As protein: CSVEPSSGGTDTQYF.

The chain couples TRBV5-6 to TRBJ1-2; no reliable D call. Germline-derived CDR1 and CDR2 are SGHDT and YYEEEE. This CDR3 comprises 14 residues. V was clipped by 0 bases and J by 0 bases, with 6 bases between them. The CDR3 DNA sequence: TGTGCCAGCAGCTTGGTGAGAGCTAACTATGGCTACACCTTC. It specifies CASSLVRANYGYTF.

The V and J genes are TRBV5-6 and TRBJ2-2; D may be TRBD2 (5 bases). CDR3 length: 14 residues. Looked up from germline, CDR1 is SGHDT and CDR2 is YYEEEE. V lost 0 bases to trimming and J lost 7 bases, with 10 bases between them. CDR3 coding DNA: TGTGCCAGCAGCTTGGACCTTCGGGGCGGGGAGCTGTTTTTT. Amino acids: CASSLDLRGGELFF.